This T cell receptor beta chain was profiled in a study of blood T cell repertoires in COVID-19. The CDR3 contains 18 residues. Trimming cost V 3 bases and J 0 bases; bases outside gene matches: 10. CDR1 and CDR2 (germline): SGHRS, YFSETQ. This clone was recorded a few times. In the authors' methods: Reference gene primer amplification gave nucleated cell count estimates. Sequenced by immunoSEQ multiplex PCR; TCRdb stores in-frame clones only, minus some. Clone size and V and J calls were adopted from that table, with D and trimming inferred from the DNA. The table records roughly 290,000 clones, around 90% of them present only once. Individuals aged 18 to 89 years were recruited from some 26 US areas. Cohorts were assigned according to the clinical history that participants reported.

This receptor was obtained from a woman aged 18-35 years with acute COVID-19. Sample: PBMCs or T cells enriched from blood (not recorded which). J is TRBJ2-1 and V is TRBV5-1, with 9 nucleotides matching TRBD2. The CDR3 loop is CASSSLAGLYSSYNEQFF. In DNA, the CDR3 is TGCGCCAGCAGCTCTCTAGCGGGACTATATAGCTCCTACAATGAGCAGTTCTTC.